The subject of this entry is one T cell receptor beta chain. This sample was included in a study of blood T cell repertoires in COVID-19. Overall study context: Sites across the United States, Italy and Spain contributed samples from acute and convalescent COVID-19. The cDNA or gDNA used as material had been derived from T cells, B-cell-depleted T cells, or PBMCs.

In the original analysis: Using reference gene primer amplification, nucleated cell counts were estimated. TCRdb keeps only in-frame clones here, not all; method: immunoSEQ multiplex PCR. Clone size and the V and J calls come from that table; the DNA yielded D and trimming. The table has 90,000 to 120,000 clones, around 90% seen once; the top ten hold around 5.8%. The receptor's source is a human donor in a cohort sampled during active COVID-19. The specimen sequenced was peripheral blood.

The CDR3 reads CAWSPLIWADNFYEQYF. In DNA, the CDR3 is TGTGCCTGGAGTCCCCTGATCTGGGCAGATAATTTCTACGAGCAGTACTTC. The genes are TRBV30 and TRBJ2-7; D is ambiguous. Deletions cut 2 bases from V and 3 bases from J, with 23 bases between. Looked up from germline, CDR1 is GTSNPN and CDR2 is SVGIG (reference sequence). The CDR3 is 17 amino acids.